This TCR beta chain came from a study of T cells after yellow fever vaccination. TCRdb independently ran MiXCR on the 5' RACE reads; one entry per CDR3 protein. Here the sample spans around 60,000 distinct CDR3 sequences, about 5.6% being singletons. This clonotype was recorded at least ten times. The germline V and J ends were trimmed by 3 bases and 5 bases, with 10 bases remaining between them. The CDR3 runs to 13 residues. CDR1 SQVTM and CDR2 ANQGSEA come from the germline V gene. The sample was PBMCs, either bulk or a sorted T-cell subset (CD4+, CD8+, memory, or dextramer-sorted; not recorded which), taken on the day of the yellow fever booster vaccination. The J gene is TRBJ1-4, the V gene TRBV29-1; no firm D call. The clonotype originates from a man between 18 and 35 years old who received the YFV17D yellow fever vaccine. The CDR3 region has the DNA TGCAGCGTTGATCTAGGGATAAATGAAAAACTGTTTTTT. The encoded protein is CSVDLGINEKLFF.